One sample yielded the 19 T cell receptor beta chains listed below, sequenced in a study of T cell changes during pregnancy in multiple sclerosis. Sequencing was performed with immunoSEQ multiplex PCR; in TCRdb, only in-frame clones are kept and a portion is missing. The sample holds tens of thousands of clones, about 91% seen once. Sequencing used peripheral blood, obtained before pregnancy. The receptors were gathered from a female donor with multiple sclerosis, enrolled in a pregnancy study.

The table lists this clone with a count of one. The chain employs TRBV7-6 and TRBJ2-3; TRBD2 agrees at 12 bases. V shed 5 bases, J shed 4 bases, and the junction held 10 bases outside the gene matches. The CDR3 length is 17 residues. CDR1 is SGHVS and CDR2 is FNYEAQ in the germline V gene. This CDR3 is CASSQARTSGVSDTQYF. In nucleotides, the CDR3 is TGTGCCAGCAGCCAGGCCCGGACTAGCGGGGTATCAGATACGCAGTATTTT.

J is TRBJ2-7 and V is TRBV2, with 7 bases matching TRBD1. The ends lost 5 bases at V and 4 bases at J; junction bases unmatched: 2. Per germline, CDR1 SNHLY and CDR2 FYNNEI. The CDR3 totals 12 residues. The CDR3 here is CASSPQGYEQYF. The DNA of the CDR3 is TGTGCCAGCAGTCCACAGGGGTACGAGCAGTACTTC.

The V gene is TRBV29-1, the J gene TRBJ2-7; tentatively, D is TRBD1 (5 bases). Trimming removed 5 bases at V and 1 base at J, with 18 bases between. This CDR3 comprises 15 residues. Germline values: CDR1 SQVTM, CDR2 ANQGSEA. The CDR3, as DNA: TGCAGCGTTCAGATGAGTAGGGGCATGTCCTACGAGCAGTACTTC. Translating it yields CSVQMSRGMSYEQYF.

This chain joins TRBV6-5 and TRBJ1-3; TRBD1 agrees at 8 bases. Germline V gene lookup returns CDR1 MNHEY and CDR2 SVGAGI. V lost 4 bases, J lost 4 bases, and 9 bases stayed unmatched. CDR3 length: 16 residues. CDR3 residues: CASSSPDRAGGNTIYF. CDR3 sequence (DNA): TGTGCCAGCAGTTCCCCGGACAGGGCCGGCGGAAACACCATATATTTT.

This clone was counted between two and nine times. V usage is TRBV23-1 and J usage is TRBJ1-3; weak D call: TRBD1 (5 bases). TRBV23-1 is recorded as an ORF, its role being uncertain. The CDR3 is 18 amino acids. The V end lost 0 bases, the J end lost 0 bases, and 15 bases lay between the germline ends. CDR3 nucleotides: TGCGCCAGCAGTCAATCTAATATCGACAGCGTCTCTGGAAACACCATATATTTT. This translates into CASSQSNIDSVSGNTIYF.

This clone appeared once. The rearrangement links TRBV18 to TRBJ1-1; D possibly corresponds to TRBD1 (6 bases). The CDR3 is 16 amino acids. Germline V CDR1 and CDR2: KGHSH, LQKENI. Trimming removed 0 bases at V and 4 bases at J, with 15 bases between. DNA for the CDR3: TGTGCCAGCTCACCACCCGGGACAACCGACCTCACTGAAGCTTTCTTT. This encodes CASSPPGTTDLTEAFF.

The rearrangement links TRBV7-2 to TRBJ1-6, with D possibly being TRBD1 (5 bases). Germline CDR1 reads SGHTA; CDR2 reads FQGNSA. The CDR3 runs to 14 residues. The V end lost 3 bases, the J end lost 9 bases, and 12 bases lay between the germline ends. Written as DNA, the CDR3 is TGTGCCAGCAGCTTCGGGGGACGGGGTTCACCCCTCCACTTT. Translated, it gives CASSFGGRGSPLHF.

The rearrangement uses TRBV6-5 and TRBJ1-4; a possible D gene is TRBD1 (5 bases). The germline V gene has CDR1 MNHEY and CDR2 SVGAGI. This CDR3 has 14 residues. V lost 6 bases, J lost 7 bases, and 15 bases lay in between. CDR3 DNA: TGTGCCAGCAGCCGGGGGACGGGGGGTGAAAAACTGTTTTTT. Protein sequence: CASSRGTGGEKLFF.

The rearrangement uses TRBV30 and TRBJ2-7; D unclear. The germline V gene encodes CDR1 GTSNPN and CDR2 SVGIG (reference sequence). V lost 0 bases and J lost 3, with 9 bases in between. The CDR3 consists of 13 residues. The CDR3: CAWSVSRHYEQYF. In nucleotides, the CDR3 is TGTGCCTGGAGTGTTAGCCGTCACTACGAGCAGTACTTC.

This clone was seen just once. The chain is built from TRBV19 and TRBJ2-3; 8 bases are a match to TRBD2. Germline assignment: CDR1 LNHDA and CDR2 SQIVND (reference sequence). The ends lost 4 bases at V and 4 bases at J; junction bases unmatched: 10. The length of the CDR3 is 16 residues. The CDR3 bases are TGTGCCAGTAGTACCCCCGGGACTAGTCCTCCAGATACGCAGTATTTT. Translation: CASSTPGTSPPDTQYF.

This chain uses TRBV9 with TRBJ2-1; the D gene is possibly TRBD1 (6 bases). Per the germline V gene, CDR1 is SGDLS and CDR2 is YYNGEE. This CDR3 has 15 residues. Trimming removed 4 bases from V and 0 bases from J, with 11 bases in between. CDR3 in amino acids: CASSPQGSSYNEQFF. CDR3 nucleotides: TGTGCCAGCAGCCCTCAGGGGAGCTCCTACAATGAGCAGTTCTTC.

The genes are TRBV5-4 and TRBJ2-2, with D maybe TRBD2 (6 bases). Germline V gene lookup returns CDR1 SGHNT and CDR2 YYREEE (reference sequence). The CDR3 is made up of 14 amino acids. V dropped 3 bases and J dropped 4 bases, with 10 bases sitting between them. This CDR3 is CASSSPEGTGELFF. The CDR3 DNA follows: TGTGCCAGCAGCTCGCCGGAGGGCACCGGGGAGCTGTTTTTT.

This clone was seen a few times. The genes are TRBV5-4 and TRBJ1-1; TRBD1 aligns across 12 bases. This CDR3 is built from 14 residues. Losses at the gene ends were 4 bases for V and 7 bases for J; bases not matched to a gene: 5. CDR1 is SGHNT, CDR2 YYREEE, per germline (reference sequence). The CDR3 nucleotides are TGTGCCAGCAGCGTTGGGACAGGGGGCGATGAAGCTTTCTTT. Its protein is CASSVGTGGDEAFF.

This chain connects TRBV5-6 to TRBJ1-1; perhaps TRBD1 as D (5 bases). Looked up from germline, CDR1 is SGHDT and CDR2 is YYEEEE. The CDR3 is made up of 17 amino acids. Trimming left V 0 bases short and J 0 bases short, with 15 bases between. Here the CDR3 DNA reads TGTGCCAGCAGCTTGGCCCCTTGGTACAGGTTGAACACTGAAGCTTTCTTT. Translated, it gives CASSLAPWYRLNTEAFF.

The chain uses TRBV12-2 and TRBJ2-2; the D call of TRBD1 is as the table states it, not checked on the DNA. TRBV12-2 is a listed pseudogene. The CDR3 has 22 amino acids. The CDR3 loop reads CASRLARKGDTGNDANTGELFF. The CDR3 DNA sequence: TGTGCAAGTCGCTTAGCGAGGAAGGGAGACACAGGGAATGACGCGAACACCGGGGAGCTGTTTTTT.

The chain employs TRBV5-1 and TRBJ2-1, with 15 bases lining up with TRBD2. The CDR3 runs to 17 residues. V was clipped by 4 bases and J by 4 bases; unmatched bases: 6. The V gene's germline CDR1 is SGHRS and CDR2 YFSETQ. This CDR3 is CASSPGLAGGQYNEQFF. In DNA form, the CDR3 reads TGCGCCAGCAGCCCCGGACTAGCGGGGGGGCAATACAATGAGCAGTTCTTC.

As DNA, the CDR3 is TGTGCCAGCAGCCCGAACACTAAAACCGGGGAGCTGTTTTTT. Translating it yields CASSPNTKTGELFF. J is TRBJ2-2 and V is TRBV7-3; D is unclear. The CDR3 consists of 14 residues. Trimming shortened V by 5 bases and J by 5 bases, and 12 bases separated the two germline ends. The germline CDR1 and CDR2 sequences are SGHTA and FQGTGA.

This sequence joins TRBV19 and TRBJ1-1; TRBD1 is a possible D gene (5 bases). The CDR3 length is 17 residues. Germline-derived CDR1 and CDR2 are LNHDA and SQIVND (reference sequence). Trimming pared 5 bases from V and 5 bases from J, leaving 24 bases between. CDR3 sequence reads: CASSLPLNLIGGTEAFF. CDR3 DNA: TGTGCCAGTAGTCTCCCTCTGAATCTCATCGGGGGTACTGAAGCTTTCTTT. The full variable domain, in which reference TRBV19 and TRBJ1-1 provide the parts outside the CDR3, is DGGITQSPKYLFRKEGQNVTLSCEQNLNHDAMYWYRQDPGQGLRLIYYSQIVNDFQKGDIAEGYSVSREKKESFPLTVTSAQKNPTAFYLCASSLPLNLIGGTEAFFGQGTRLTVV.

The rearrangement uses TRBV29-1 and TRBJ1-3; D not resolved. The CDR3 runs to 13 residues. The germline V and J ends were trimmed by 1 base and 5 bases, with 9 bases remaining between them. Germline V gene data show CDR1 as SQVTM and CDR2 as ANQGSEA. CDR3 DNA: TGCAGCGTTGAAGGGGAGCTTCGAAACACCATATATTTT. Its translation: CSVEGELRNTIYF.